A selection of T cell receptor beta chains follows, all from one sample in a study of blood T cell repertoires in COVID-19. Data came from immunoSEQ multiplex PCR; TCRdb stores just in-frame clones and leaves some out. The sample has 29,000 or so clones, 92% seen once. Sequenced material: peripheral blood. These receptors originate from a man in his fifties or sixties with active COVID-19. Each CDR3 is given with its conserved first and last residue. D genes are given only for firm matches.

TRBJ2-5 TRBV7-9 TRBD1 CASSPWGQAKETQYF
TRBJ2-5 TRBV10-2 TRBD1 CASSLQGAETQYF
TRBJ2-2 TRBV4-1 TRBD1 CASSPRQGTTGELFF
TRBJ2-3 TRBV28 - CASSFEGGRTDTQYF
TRBJ1-2 TRBV30 TRBD1 CACDRDRGLNGYTF
TRBJ2-7 TRBV18 TRBD2 CASSPGGIYEQYF
TRBJ1-1 TRBV10-1 - CASKEDSGRPEAFF
TRBJ2-7 TRBV11-2 TRBD1 CASSLGQGSSYEQYF
TRBJ2-4 TRBV9 - CASSPPGGRGIQYF
TRBJ2-7 TRBV7-2 - CASSANSVEQYF
TRBJ1-3 TRBV2 - CASSRASGNTIYF
TRBJ2-3 TRBV9 - CASSVQSSTDTQYF
TRBJ1-3 TRBV11-3 - CASSLSGVDGDTIYF
TRBJ2-7 TRBV5-1 - CASSSNNPTQPPYEQYF
TRBJ2-7 TRBV2 - CASSGEYEQYF
TRBJ2-5 TRBV6-2/TRBV6-3 TRBD2 CASSYPRLAGVETQYF
TRBJ2-7 TRBV27 - CASSDGGGGYEQYF
TRBJ2-3 TRBV18 - CASSYLRVSVSPDTQYF
TRBJ2-2 TRBV6-6 - CASSNSNTGELFF
TRBJ2-7 TRBV6-1 - CASSEGEEYEQYF
TRBJ2-6 TRBV6-1 - CASSEGRHSGANVLTF
TRBJ2-1 TRBV11-3 - CASSSLAGSSYNEQFF
TRBJ1-6 TRBV19 TRBD1 CASSTRDRRDSPLHF
TRBJ2-1 TRBV11-3 - CASSFWRGGSDEQFF
TRBJ2-3 TRBV6-4 TRBD2 CASSESGETDTQYF
TRBJ1-5 TRBV7-9 TRBD1 CASSLWGQGGNQPQHF
TRBJ1-1 TRBV30 - CAWNRGNTEAFF
TRBJ2-7 TRBV18 - CASSLGIDPTYEQYF
TRBJ2-5 TRBV7-9 - CASSLFPPFETQYF
TRBJ2-1 TRBV7-8 - CASSSTSTNEQFF
TRBJ1-2 TRBV7-2 - CASSLEGVALDYGYTF
TRBJ2-3 TRBV7-2 TRBD2 CASSLEAGGKYTQYF
TRBJ1-2 TRBV6-1 - CASSETRGPFYGYTF
TRBJ1-2 TRBV5-4 - CASRSSGLGNYGYTF
TRBJ1-6 TRBV6-5 - CASNQDYNSPLHF
TRBJ2-1 TRBV4-1 TRBD2 CASSQDQFSGGYNEQFF
TRBJ1-4 TRBV15 TRBD1 CATSEQGVTNEKLFF
TRBJ2-3 TRBV4-2 - CASSQGVAEASTDTQYF
TRBJ1-4 TRBV7-9 TRBD1 CASSLGTGYEKLFF
TRBJ2-7 TRBV28 TRBD1 CASRGQGHYEQYF
TRBJ2-5 TRBV2 TRBD2 CASRWLAGAREETQYF
TRBJ1-4 TRBV2 TRBD1 CASERDSPNEKLFF
TRBJ1-2 TRBV7-9 - CASSPRRGGPLGYTF
TRBJ1-4 TRBV11-2 TRBD1 CASSLGTGFDEKLFF
TRBJ2-5 TRBV5-1 - CASSLQQETQYF
TRBJ1-5 TRBV28 TRBD1 CASSLQGEGQPQHF
TRBJ2-1 TRBV6-4 TRBD1 CASSAGTGGYNEQFF
TRBJ2-3 TRBV19 TRBD2 CASSALAFVADTQYF
TRBJ2-3 TRBV5-5 TRBD2 CASSYSLAGGTDTQYF
TRBJ2-7 TRBV6-2/TRBV6-3 TRBD2 CASSYGLAPVEQYF
TRBJ2-5 TRBV6-6 TRBD2 CASSYSPSGSRETQYF
TRBJ2-7 TRBV3-1/TRBV3-2 TRBD2 CASSSRTSGIAYEQYF
TRBJ1-1 TRBV18 - CASSSLFNQGYTEAFF
TRBJ2-1 TRBV27 TRBD2 CASTHGLAAYNEQFF
TRBJ2-1 TRBV5-1 TRBD2 CASSLGTSGRTQFF
TRBJ1-1 TRBV6-5 TRBD1 CASKIAGTEYTEAFF
TRBJ2-1 TRBV4-1 TRBD2 CASSLAGDNNEQFF
TRBJ2-3 TRBV7-6 TRBD2 CASSYSGDSTDTQYF
TRBJ2-7 TRBV19 TRBD1 CASSIRGQQFEQYF